This T cell receptor (beta chain) is from a study of blood T cells in healthy people across ages. Overall study results and limits: In these data, TCR beta diversity tracked strongly with naive T cell percentage.

Peripheral blood was drawn, approximately 9.7 milliliters per donor. Comment on this clonotype: As yet, its antigen is unknown.

Combining a sample-barcoded 5' primer with a J-beta primer mix, a second PCR ran for 7 to 11 cycles. Using its own MiXCR run on the 5' RACE reads, TCRdb lists one record per CDR3 protein. The sample comprises 600,000 to 850,000 distinct CDR3 sequences, approximately 39% of which are singletons, and 20% to 25% rests with the top ten. The V and J ends lost 8 bases and 1 base respectively, with 8 bases between them. The CDR3 loop spans 12 amino acids. Per germline, CDR1 KGHSH and CDR2 LQKENI. The clonotype comes from a woman aged 55 to 70 in good health. V gene TRBV18 combines with J gene TRBJ2-5; D gene uncertain. Material for sequencing was blood. The CDR3 bases are TGTGCCAGCCCGCCCGTCCAAGAGACCCAGTACTTC. It yields the protein CASPPVQETQYF. The whole variable domain, remainder taken from reference TRBV18 and TRBJ2-5, is NAGVMQNPRHLVRRRGQEARLRCSPMKGHSHVYWYRQLPEEGLKFMVYLQKENIIDESGMPKERFSAEFPKEGPSILRIQQVVRGDSAAYFCASPPVQETQYFGPGTRLLVL.